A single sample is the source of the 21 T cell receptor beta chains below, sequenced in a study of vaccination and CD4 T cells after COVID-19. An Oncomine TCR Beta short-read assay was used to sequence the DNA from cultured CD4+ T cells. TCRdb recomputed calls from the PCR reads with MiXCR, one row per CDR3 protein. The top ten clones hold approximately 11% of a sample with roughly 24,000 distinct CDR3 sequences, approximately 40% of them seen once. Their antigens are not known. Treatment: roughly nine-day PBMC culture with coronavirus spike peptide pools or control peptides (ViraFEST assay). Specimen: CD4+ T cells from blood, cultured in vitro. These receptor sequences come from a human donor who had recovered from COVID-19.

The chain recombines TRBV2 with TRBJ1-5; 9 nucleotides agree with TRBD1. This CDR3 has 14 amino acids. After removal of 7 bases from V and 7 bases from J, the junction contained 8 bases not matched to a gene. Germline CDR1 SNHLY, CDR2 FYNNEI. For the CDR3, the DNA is TGTGCCAGCACCACCACAGGGGGCAGGCAGCCCCAGCATTTT. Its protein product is CASTTTGGRQPQHF.

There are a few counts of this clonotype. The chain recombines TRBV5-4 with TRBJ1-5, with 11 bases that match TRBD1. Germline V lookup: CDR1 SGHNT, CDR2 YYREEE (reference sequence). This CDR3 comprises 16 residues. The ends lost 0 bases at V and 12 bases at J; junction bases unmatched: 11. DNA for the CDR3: TGTGCCAGCAGCTTGGGGACAGGGGGCGGAATGAGAGACCAGCATTTT. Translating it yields CASSLGTGGGMRDQHF. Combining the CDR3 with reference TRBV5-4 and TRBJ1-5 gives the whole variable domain ETGVTQSPTHLIKTRGQQVTLRCSSQSGHNTVSWYQQALGQGPQFIFQYYREEENGRGNFPPRFSGLQFPNYSSELNVNALELDDSALYLCASSLGTGGGMRDQHFGDGTRLSIL.

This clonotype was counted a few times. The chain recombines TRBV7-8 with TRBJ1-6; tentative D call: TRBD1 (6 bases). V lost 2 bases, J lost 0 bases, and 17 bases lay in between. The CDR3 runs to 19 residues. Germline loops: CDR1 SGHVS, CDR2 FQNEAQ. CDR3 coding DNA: TGTGCCAGCAGCTTACGGGGGCCAGGCGCAAGCTCCTATAATTCACCCCTCCACTTT. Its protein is CASSLRGPGASSYNSPLHF.

CDR3 amino acids: CATSRVRGYEQYF. The CDR3 coding sequence is TGTGCCACCAGCAGAGTTAGGGGCTACGAGCAGTACTTC. This chain connects TRBV15 to TRBJ2-7; D possibly corresponds to TRBD1 (5 bases). The CDR3 length is 13 residues. Germline V gene sequence: CDR1 LNHNV, CDR2 YYDKDF (reference sequence). Trimming left V 1 base short and J 3 bases short, with 7 bases between.

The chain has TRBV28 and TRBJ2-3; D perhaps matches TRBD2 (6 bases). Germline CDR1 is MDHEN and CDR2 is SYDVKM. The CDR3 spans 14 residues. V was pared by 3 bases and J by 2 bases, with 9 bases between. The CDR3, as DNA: TGTGCCAGCAGTTTCGGCGGGGACACAGATACGCAGTATTTT. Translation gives CASSFGGDTDTQYF.

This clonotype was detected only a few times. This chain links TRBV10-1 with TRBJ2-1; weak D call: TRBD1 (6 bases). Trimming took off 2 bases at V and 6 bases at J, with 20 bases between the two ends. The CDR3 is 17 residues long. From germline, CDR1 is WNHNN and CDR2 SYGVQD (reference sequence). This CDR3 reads CASSETKSGWTANEQFF. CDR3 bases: TGCGCCAGCAGTGAGACTAAGTCCGGATGGACAGCCAATGAGCAGTTCTTC.

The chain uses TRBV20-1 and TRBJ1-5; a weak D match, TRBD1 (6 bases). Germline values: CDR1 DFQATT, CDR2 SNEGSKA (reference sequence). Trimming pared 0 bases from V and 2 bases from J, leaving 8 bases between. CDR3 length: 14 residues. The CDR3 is CSARETGRNQPQHF. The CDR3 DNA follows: TGCAGTGCTAGAGAGACAGGACGCAATCAGCCCCAGCATTTT.

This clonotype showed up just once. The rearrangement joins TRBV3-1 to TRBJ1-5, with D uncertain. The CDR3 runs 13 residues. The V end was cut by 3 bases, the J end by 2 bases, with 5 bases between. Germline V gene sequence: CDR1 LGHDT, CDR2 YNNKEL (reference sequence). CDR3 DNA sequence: TGTGCCAGCAGCCAGGCTGGCAATCAGCCCCAGCATTTT. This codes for CASSQAGNQPQHF.

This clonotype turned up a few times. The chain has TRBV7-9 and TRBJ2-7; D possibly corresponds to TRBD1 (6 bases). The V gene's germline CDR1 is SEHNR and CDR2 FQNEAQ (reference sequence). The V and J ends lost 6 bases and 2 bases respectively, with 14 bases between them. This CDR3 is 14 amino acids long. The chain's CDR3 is CASSYREKTYEQYF. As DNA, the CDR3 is TGTGCCAGCAGTTACAGGGAAAAGACCTACGAGCAGTACTTC.

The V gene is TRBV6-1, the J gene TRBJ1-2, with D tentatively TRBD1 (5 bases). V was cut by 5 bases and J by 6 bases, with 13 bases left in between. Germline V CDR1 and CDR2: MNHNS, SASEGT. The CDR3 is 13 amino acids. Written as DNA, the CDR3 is TGTGCCAGCAGTCCGGGACCCGGCAATGGCTACACCTTC. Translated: CASSPGPGNGYTF.

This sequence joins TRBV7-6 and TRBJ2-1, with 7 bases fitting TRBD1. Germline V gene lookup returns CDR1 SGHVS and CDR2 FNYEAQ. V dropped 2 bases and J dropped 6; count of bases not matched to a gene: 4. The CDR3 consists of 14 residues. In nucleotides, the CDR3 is TGTGCCAGCAGCTTAATGGGACAGCTCAATGAGCAGTTCTTC. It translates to CASSLMGQLNEQFF.

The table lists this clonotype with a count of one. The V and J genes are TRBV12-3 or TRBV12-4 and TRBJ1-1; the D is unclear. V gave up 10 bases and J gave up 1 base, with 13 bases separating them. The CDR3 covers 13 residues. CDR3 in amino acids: CATEGRRNTEAFF. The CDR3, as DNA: TGTGCCACTGAAGGACGGAGGAACACTGAAGCTTTCTTT.

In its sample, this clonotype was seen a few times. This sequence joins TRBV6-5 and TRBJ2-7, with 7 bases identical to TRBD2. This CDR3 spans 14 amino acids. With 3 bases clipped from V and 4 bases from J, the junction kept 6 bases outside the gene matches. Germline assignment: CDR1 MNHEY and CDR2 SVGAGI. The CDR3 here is CASSYGGRAYEQYF. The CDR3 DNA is TGTGCCAGCAGTTATGGGGGGAGGGCATACGAGCAGTACTTC.

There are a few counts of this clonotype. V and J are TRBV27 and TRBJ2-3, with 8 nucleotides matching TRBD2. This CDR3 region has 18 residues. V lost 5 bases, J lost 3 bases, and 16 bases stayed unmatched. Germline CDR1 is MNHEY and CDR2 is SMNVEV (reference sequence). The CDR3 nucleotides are TGTGCCAGCAGTCTCGTGTGGCCGGGACTAGTAGGTACAGATACGCAGTATTTT. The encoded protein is CASSLVWPGLVGTDTQYF.

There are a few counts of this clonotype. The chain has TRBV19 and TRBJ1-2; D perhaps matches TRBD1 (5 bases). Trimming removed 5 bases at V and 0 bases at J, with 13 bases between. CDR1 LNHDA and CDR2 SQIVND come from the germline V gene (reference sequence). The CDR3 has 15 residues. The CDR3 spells CASSDQGRANYGYTF. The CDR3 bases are TGTGCCAGTAGTGACCAGGGACGGGCTAACTATGGCTACACCTTC.

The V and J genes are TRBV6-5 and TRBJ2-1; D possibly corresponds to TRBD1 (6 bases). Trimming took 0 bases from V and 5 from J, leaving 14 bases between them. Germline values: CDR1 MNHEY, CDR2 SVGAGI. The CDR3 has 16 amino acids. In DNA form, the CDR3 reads TGTGCCAGCAGTTACTCGTCGAGGGGGACCGACAATGAGCAGTTCTTC. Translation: CASSYSSRGTDNEQFF.

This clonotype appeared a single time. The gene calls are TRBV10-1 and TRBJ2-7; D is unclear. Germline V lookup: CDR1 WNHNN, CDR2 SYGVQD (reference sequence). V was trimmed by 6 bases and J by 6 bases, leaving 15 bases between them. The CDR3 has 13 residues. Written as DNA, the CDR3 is TGCGCCAGCAGCGAAGCAGGTCGGGCCGAGCAGTACTTC. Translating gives CASSEAGRAEQYF.

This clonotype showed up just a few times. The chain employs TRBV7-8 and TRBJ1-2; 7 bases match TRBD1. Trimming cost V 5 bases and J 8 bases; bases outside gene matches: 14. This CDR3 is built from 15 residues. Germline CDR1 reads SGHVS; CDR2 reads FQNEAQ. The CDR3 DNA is TGTGCCAGCAGCCCCCAAGGACAGGCGGCAGCGGGCTACACCTTC. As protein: CASSPQGQAAAGYTF. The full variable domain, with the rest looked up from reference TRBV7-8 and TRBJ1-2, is GAGVSQSPRYKVAKRGQDVALRCDPISGHVSLFWYQQALGQGPEFLTYFQNEAQLDKSGLPSDRFFAERPEGSVSTLKIQRTQQEDSAVYLCASSPQGQAAAGYTFGSGTRLTVV.

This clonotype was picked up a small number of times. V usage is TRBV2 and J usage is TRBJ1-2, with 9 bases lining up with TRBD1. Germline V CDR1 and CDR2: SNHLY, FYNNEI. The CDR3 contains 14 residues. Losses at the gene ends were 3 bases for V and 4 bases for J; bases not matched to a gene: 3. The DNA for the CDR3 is TGTGCCAGCAGTGAGACAGGGGGAGGCTATGGCTACACCTTC. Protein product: CASSETGGGYGYTF.

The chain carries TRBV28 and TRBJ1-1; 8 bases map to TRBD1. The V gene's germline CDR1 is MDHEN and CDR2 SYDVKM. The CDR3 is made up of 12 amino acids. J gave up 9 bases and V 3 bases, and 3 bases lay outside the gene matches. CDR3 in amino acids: CASSLRQGKAFF. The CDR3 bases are TGTGCCAGCAGTTTGAGACAGGGGAAAGCTTTCTTT.

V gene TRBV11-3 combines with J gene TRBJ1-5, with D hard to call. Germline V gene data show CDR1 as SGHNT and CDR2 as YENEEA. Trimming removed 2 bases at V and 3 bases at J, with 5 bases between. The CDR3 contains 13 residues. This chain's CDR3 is CASSLSINQPQHF. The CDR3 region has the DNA TGTGCCAGCAGCTTAAGCATCAATCAGCCCCAGCATTTT.